The T cell receptor beta chain described here comes from a study of identical twins. Study-wide findings and caveats: There were fewer insertions in abundant cord blood beta clonotypes, but memory repertoires showed no such pattern. Analyses of zero insertions could, in part, be confounded by invariant MAIT and iNKT cells.

A note on this clonotype: Its matching antigen is unknown.

MiXCR was run by TCRdb on the 5' RACE reads, yielding one entry per CDR3 protein. The sample holds some 790,000 distinct CDR3 sequences; around a sixth are singletons and the top ten take roughly 14%. V was pared by 4 bases and J by 6 bases, with 11 bases of the junction left unmatched. Germline loops: CDR1 SGDLS, CDR2 YYNGEE. The CDR3 covers 16 residues. The sample was also linked to a second study, of T cells expressing NK-cell markers. In that study: Once again these clonotypes came out on top in the CD3+CD56-NKG2C+ fraction of a handful of donors. Expanded NKG2C+ T cell clones had unclear HCMV specificity.

Input material: PBMCs. The receptor's source is a woman aged 18-30 years in good health. The V gene is TRBV9, the J gene TRBJ2-1, with 9 positions matching TRBD1. CDR3 bases: TGTGCCAGCAGCCAAAATTGGGACAGGGTTATCAATGAGCAGTTCTTC. This codes for CASSQNWDRVINEQFF.